This note documents a single TCR beta chain sequence. It lacks a known antigen. Per-base quality was not reported, and no clone a single base away is much larger than it. TCRbeta CDR3 regions were amplified from genomic DNA using the immunoSEQ Assay, a bias-controlled multiplex PCR. As for the original processing: The number of nucleated cells in each sample was estimated by amplification of reference gene primers within the assay. To quantify the absolute abundance of each unique TCRbeta CDR3 rearrangement, sequence reads were collapsed and filtered. For each sample, productive Simpson clonality was calculated as the square root of Simpson's diversity index over productive rearrangements. Here the immuneACCESS table is served through TCRdb, limited to in-frame sequences with V and J called. Missing clones are a known gap in these copies; in checked studies unresolved V genes cover under half, and the rest lacks a known reason. The V and J calls and clone size are taken from that table; D and trimming were inferred from the DNA. This sample is represented by about 150,000 clones; roughly nine tenths of them were singletons. About 5% of the sample goes to the ten largest clones.

The data stem from a study of blood T cell repertoires in COVID-19 (dated by TCRdb to about 2020). Looking at the study overall: Samples from collaborators originated in the United States, Italy and Spain and spanned both the acute and convalescent phases of COVID-19. The prospective study material was composed of cDNA or gDNA derived from T cells, B-cell-depleted T cells, or PBMCs. The repertoires were released in a freely available public database meant as a resource for research on the immune response to SARS-CoV-2. The samples were drawn from two sources: the first 160 participants of the ongoing ImmuneRACE study, and fewer than 1,500 subjects contributed by 6 global collaborators. The dataset comprised deeply sampled blood TCRbeta repertoires from subjects exposed to, actively infected with, or recovered from COVID-19. The sample metadata nearly always contained a de-identified subject ID, COVID-19 status, age in years and sex. Where available, HLA class I and class II types were obtained from metadata supplied by the sample provider rather than from assay-based typing. What the authors observed across the whole study: The quantity of clinical and demographic metadata differed by source and by participant and was supplied without curation.

Via the germline V gene, CDR1 is SGHTA and CDR2 FQGNSA. From the cysteine through the phenylalanine, the CDR3 covers 15 amino acids. Only CDR3 DNA remains: 45 bases, in frame from the first base. The junction shows trimming of 1 base on V and 4 bases on J, and the gene matches do not reach 6 bases of it. The collaborating institutions used their own protocols to collect whole blood in K2EDTA tubes. For TCRbeta analysis, collaborators shipped samples as frozen whole blood, isolated PBMCs, or DNA extracted from either of those sample types. This receptor was taken from a human donor in a cohort sampled during active COVID-19. The rearrangement combines TRBV7-2 with TRBJ2-7, and 8 junctional nucleotides match TRBD2. The sample was peripheral blood. In nucleotides, the sequence is TGTGCCAGCAGCTTAGGGACTAGCCCCGGGTACGAGCAGTACTTC. This is translated as CASSLGTSPGYEQYF.